The clone carrying this TCR beta chain was found many times. Its antigen is as yet unknown. Germline V gene sequence: CDR1 MGHRA, CDR2 YSYEKL. J was trimmed by 1 base and V by 4 bases; bases with no gene match: 5. This CDR3 region has 15 residues. The sample comes from a study of T-cell reconstitution after alpha-beta-depleted transplantation in children. Study observations and caveats: About two months after transplant, alpha-beta T cells reportedly came from several hundred expanded graft clones. Diversity and T-cell counts at one year after transplant derived mostly from new T cells. Some patients' high day-60 TCRbeta diversity was traced to surviving recipient T cells and thymic progenitors.

Unique molecular identifiers were used in preparing the TCRbeta library. One entry per CDR3 protein results from TCRdb running MiXCR on the PCR reads. In the table there are hundreds of thousands of distinct CDR3 sequences, roughly 17% of which are singletons. This receptor was taken from a boy under two years old who had a stem cell transplant for Wiskott-Aldrich syndrome, so the T cells may come from the graft donor. Specimen: PBMCs, mostly from graft donor cells, collected 360 days after TCRalphabeta/CD19-depleted stem cell transplant. The V call is TRBV4-1, the J call TRBJ1-2; 8 bases are a match to TRBD1. For the CDR3, the DNA is TGCGCCAGCAGCCGGACAGGGCCCGTTAACTATGGCTACACCTTC. Its protein product is CASSRTGPVNYGYTF.